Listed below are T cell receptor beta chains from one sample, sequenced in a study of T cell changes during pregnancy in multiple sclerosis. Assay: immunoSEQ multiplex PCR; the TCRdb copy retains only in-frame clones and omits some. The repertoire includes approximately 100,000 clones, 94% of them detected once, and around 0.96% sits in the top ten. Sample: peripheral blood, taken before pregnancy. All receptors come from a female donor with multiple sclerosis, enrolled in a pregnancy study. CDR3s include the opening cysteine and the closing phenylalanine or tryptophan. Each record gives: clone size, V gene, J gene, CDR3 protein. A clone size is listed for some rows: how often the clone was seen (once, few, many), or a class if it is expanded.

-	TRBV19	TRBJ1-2	CASSPSRDSAYGYTF
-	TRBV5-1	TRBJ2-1	CASRKRGLAGLNEQFF
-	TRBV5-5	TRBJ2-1	CASSPPGSGRVNEQFF
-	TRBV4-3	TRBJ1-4	CASSQDLTGYEKLFF
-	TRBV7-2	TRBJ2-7	CASSIATSGSYEQYF
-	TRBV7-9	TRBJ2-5	CASSLDRVQETQYF
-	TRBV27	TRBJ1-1	CASSLTRRFNTEAFF
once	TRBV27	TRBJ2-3	CASSFQEADTQYF
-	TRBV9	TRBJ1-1	CASSGQANTEAFF
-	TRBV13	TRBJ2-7	CASSLASYEQYF
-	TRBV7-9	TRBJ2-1	CASSLTGGSEQFF
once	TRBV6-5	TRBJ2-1	CASSYSATGGKNEQFF
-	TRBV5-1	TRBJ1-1	CASSLMSGRVNTEAFF
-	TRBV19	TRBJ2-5	CASSIRGSHQETQYF
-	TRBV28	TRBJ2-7	CASIPGRSSYEQYF
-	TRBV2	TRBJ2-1	CASSENGGLEEQFF
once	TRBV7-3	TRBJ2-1	CASSPDNYNEQFF
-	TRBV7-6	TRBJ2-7	CASSPGHNEQYF
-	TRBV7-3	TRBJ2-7	CASSPLAGGTGEQYF
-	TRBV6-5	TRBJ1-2	CASTEWGHHYGYTF
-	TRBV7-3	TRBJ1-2	CASSLGAGAYYGYTF
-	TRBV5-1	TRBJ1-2	CASSLARSGSKTF
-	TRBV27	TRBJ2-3	CASSAYPLAKWADTQYF
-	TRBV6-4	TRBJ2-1	CASSDSSKPQFF
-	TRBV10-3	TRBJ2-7	CAISEPRQGWEQYF
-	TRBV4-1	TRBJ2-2	CASSRGLSAGELFF
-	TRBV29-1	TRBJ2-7	CSVLGDRALPYEQYF
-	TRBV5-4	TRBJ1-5	CASSLWGGPQHF
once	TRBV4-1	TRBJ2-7	CASSPDRAYEQYF
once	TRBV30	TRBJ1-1	CAWSPRGQGAYRNTEAFF
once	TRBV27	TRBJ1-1	CASSWAGRHNTEAFF
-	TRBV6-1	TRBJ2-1	CASSVGTSGTANEQFF
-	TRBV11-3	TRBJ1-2	CASSLLRQGDFYGYTF